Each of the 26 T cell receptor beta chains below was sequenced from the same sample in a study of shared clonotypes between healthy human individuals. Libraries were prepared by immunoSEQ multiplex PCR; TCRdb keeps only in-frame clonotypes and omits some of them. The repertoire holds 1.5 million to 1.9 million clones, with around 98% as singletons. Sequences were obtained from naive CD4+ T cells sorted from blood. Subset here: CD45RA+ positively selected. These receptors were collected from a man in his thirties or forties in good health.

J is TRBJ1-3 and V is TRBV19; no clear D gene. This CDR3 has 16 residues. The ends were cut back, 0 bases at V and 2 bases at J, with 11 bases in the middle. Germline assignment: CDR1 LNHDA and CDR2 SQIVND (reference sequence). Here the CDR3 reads CASSIDLRRAGNTIYF. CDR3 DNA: TGTGCCAGTAGTATAGATCTGCGGAGAGCTGGAAACACCATATATTTT.

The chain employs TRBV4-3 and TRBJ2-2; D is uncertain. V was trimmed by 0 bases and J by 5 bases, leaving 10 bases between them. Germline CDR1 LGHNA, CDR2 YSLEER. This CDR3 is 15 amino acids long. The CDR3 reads CASSQDRVPTGELFF. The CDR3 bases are TGCGCCAGCAGCCAAGATAGGGTGCCAACCGGGGAGCTGTTTTTT.

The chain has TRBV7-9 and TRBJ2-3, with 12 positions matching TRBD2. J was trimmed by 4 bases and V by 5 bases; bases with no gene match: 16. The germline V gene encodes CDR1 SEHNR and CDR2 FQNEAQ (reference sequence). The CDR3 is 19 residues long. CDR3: CASSPGETSGSRSADTQYF. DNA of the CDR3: TGTGCCAGCAGCCCCGGCGAGACTAGCGGGAGTCGAAGTGCAGATACGCAGTATTTT.

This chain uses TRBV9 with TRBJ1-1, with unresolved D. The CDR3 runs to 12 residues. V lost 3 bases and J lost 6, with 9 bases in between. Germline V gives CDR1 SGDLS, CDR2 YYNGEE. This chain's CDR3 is CASSEPGAEAFF. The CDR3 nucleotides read TGTGCCAGCAGCGAGCCGGGCGCTGAAGCTTTCTTT.

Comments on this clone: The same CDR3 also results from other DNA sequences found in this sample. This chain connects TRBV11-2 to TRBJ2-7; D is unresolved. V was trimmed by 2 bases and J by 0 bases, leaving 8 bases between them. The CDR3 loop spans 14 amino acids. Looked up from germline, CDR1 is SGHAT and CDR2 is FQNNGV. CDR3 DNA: TGTGCCAGCAGCTTACTAGGCTACTCCTACGAGCAGTACTTC. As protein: CASSLLGYSYEQYF.

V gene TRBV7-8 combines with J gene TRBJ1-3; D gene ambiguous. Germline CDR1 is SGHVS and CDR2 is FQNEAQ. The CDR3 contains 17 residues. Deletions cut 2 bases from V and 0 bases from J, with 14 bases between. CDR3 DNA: TGTGCCAGCAGCTTAAAGAGACACAAGAGCTCTGGAAACACCATATATTTT. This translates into CASSLKRHKSSGNTIYF.

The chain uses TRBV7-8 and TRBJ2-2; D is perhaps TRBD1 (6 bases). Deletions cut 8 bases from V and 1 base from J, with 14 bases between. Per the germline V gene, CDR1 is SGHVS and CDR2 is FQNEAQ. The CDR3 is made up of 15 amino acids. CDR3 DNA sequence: TGTGCCAGCGGGGGCGCAGCCCGGAACACCGGGGAGCTGTTTTTT. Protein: CASGGAARNTGELFF.

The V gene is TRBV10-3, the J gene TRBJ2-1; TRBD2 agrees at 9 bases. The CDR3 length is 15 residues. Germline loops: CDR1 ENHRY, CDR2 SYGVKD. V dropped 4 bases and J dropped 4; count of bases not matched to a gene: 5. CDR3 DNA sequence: TGTGCCATCAGTGGGGCTAGCGGGGCTTACAATGAGCAGTTCTTC. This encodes CAISGASGAYNEQFF.

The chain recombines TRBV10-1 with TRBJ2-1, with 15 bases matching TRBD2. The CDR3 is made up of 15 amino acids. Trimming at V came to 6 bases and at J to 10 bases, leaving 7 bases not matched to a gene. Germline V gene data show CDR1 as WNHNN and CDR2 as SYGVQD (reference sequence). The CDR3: CASSWTSGRAEEQFF. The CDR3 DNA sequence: TGCGCCAGCAGCTGGACTAGCGGGAGGGCCGAGGAGCAGTTCTTC.

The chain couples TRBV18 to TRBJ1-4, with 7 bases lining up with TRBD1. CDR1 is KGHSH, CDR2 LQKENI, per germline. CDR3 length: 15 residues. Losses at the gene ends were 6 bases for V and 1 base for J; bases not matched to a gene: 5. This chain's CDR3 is CASSTGLGTNEKLFF. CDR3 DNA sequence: TGTGCCAGCTCGACAGGGTTAGGAACTAATGAAAAACTGTTTTTT. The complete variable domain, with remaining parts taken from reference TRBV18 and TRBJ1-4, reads NAGVMQNPRHLVRRRGQEARLRCSPMKGHSHVYWYRQLPEEGLKFMVYLQKENIIDESGMPKERFSAEFPKEGPSILRIQQVVRGDSAAYFCASSTGLGTNEKLFFGSGTQLSVL.

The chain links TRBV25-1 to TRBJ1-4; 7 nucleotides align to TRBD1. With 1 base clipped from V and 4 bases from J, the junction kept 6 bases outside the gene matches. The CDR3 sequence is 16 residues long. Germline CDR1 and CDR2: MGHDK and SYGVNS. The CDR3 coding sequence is TGTGCCAGCAGTGAATTGACAGGGCCGAATAATGAAAAACTGTTTTTT. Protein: CASSELTGPNNEKLFF.

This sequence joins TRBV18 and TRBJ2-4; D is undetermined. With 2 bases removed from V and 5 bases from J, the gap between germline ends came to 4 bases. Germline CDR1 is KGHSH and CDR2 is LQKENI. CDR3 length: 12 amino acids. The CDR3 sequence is CASSPLENIQYF. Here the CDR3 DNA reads TGTGCCAGCTCACCATTAGAAAACATTCAGTACTTC. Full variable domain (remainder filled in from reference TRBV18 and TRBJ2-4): NAGVMQNPRHLVRRRGQEARLRCSPMKGHSHVYWYRQLPEEGLKFMVYLQKENIIDESGMPKERFSAEFPKEGPSILRIQQVVRGDSAAYFCASSPLENIQYFGAGTRLSVL.

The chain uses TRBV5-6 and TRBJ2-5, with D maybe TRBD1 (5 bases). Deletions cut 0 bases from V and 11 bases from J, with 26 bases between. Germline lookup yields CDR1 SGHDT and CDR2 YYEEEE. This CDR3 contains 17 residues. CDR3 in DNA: TGTGCCAGCAGCTTGGGACAGCCGGTATCCTTTCTCTCCAAGCAGTACTTC. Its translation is CASSLGQPVSFLSKQYF.

The CDR3 nucleotides are TGTGCCACGACCCTCGGTCACGAGCAGTACTTC. Amino acid sequence: CATTLGHEQYF. The chain couples TRBV28 to TRBJ2-7; D is ambiguous. Germline loops: CDR1 MDHEN, CDR2 SYDVKM. V was pared by 10 bases and J by 5 bases, with 12 bases between. The CDR3 totals 11 residues.

The CDR3 protein is CASSFEVYLEQYF. The CDR3 nucleotides are TGTGCCAGCAGCTTTGAAGTGTATTTGGAGCAGTACTTC. The chain carries TRBV7-2 and TRBJ2-7, with no clear D. CDR1 and CDR2 (germline): SGHTA, FQGNSA. V lost 3 bases, J lost 7 bases, and 13 bases lay in between. The CDR3 loop spans 13 amino acids.

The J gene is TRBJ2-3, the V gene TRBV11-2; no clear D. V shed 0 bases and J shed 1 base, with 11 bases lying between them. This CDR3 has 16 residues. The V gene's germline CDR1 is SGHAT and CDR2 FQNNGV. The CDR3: CASSLDHGPGTDTQYF. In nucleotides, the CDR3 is TGTGCCAGCAGCTTAGATCACGGTCCAGGCACAGATACGCAGTATTTT.

The CDR3 region is CASSYLNSYGYTF. The CDR3 DNA reads TGTGCCAGCAGTTACCTAAACAGCTATGGCTACACCTTC. J is TRBJ1-2 and V is TRBV6-6; D is undetermined. V was clipped by 2 bases and J by 4 bases, with 8 bases between them. Germline CDR1 and CDR2: MNHNY and SVGAGI (reference sequence). This CDR3 spans 13 amino acids.

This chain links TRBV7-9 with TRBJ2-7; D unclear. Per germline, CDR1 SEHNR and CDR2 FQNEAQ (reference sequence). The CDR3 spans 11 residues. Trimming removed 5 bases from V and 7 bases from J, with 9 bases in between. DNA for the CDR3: TGTGCCAGCAGCACCACAGCGGAGCAGTACTTC. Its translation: CASSTTAEQYF.

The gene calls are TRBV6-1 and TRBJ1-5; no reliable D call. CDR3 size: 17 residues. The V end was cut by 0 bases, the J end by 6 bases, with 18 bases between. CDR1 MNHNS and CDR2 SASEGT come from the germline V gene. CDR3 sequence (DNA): TGTGCCAGCAGTGAAGCGATTCGACACTCAACGCGTCAGCCCCAGCATTTT. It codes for CASSEAIRHSTRQPQHF.

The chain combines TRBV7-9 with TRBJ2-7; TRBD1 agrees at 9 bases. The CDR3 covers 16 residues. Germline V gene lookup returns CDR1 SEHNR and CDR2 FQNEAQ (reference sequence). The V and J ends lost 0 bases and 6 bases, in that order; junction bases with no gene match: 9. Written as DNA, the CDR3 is TGTGCCAGCAGCTTAGCCTCCGGGACAGGGATAGGCGAGCAGTACTTC. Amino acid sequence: CASSLASGTGIGEQYF.

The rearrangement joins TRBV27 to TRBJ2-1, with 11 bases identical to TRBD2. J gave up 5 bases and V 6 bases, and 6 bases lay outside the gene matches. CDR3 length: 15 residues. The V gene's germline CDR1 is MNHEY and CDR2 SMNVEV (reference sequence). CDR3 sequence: CASRVGTSGNNEQFF. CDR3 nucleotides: TGTGCCAGCAGGGTAGGGACTAGCGGTAACAATGAGCAGTTCTTC.

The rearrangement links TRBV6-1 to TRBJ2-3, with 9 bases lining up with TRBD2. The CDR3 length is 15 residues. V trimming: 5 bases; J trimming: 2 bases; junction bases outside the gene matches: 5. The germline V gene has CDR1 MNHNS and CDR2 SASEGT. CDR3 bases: TGTGCCAGCAGTTCCCGGACTAGCGTCACAGATACGCAGTATTTT. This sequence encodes CASSSRTSVTDTQYF.

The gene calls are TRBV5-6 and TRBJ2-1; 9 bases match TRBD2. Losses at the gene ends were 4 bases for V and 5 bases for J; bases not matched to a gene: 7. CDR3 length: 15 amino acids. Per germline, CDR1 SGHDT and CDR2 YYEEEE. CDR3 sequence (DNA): TGTGCCAGCAGCGTTCGACTAGCGGTTCACAATGAGCAGTTCTTC. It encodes CASSVRLAVHNEQFF.

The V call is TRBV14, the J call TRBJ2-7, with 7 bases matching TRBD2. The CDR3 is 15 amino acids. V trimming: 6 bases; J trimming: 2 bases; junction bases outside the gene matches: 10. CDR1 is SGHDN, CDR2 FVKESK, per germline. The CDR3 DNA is TGTGCCAGCAGACCCACTGGCGGGGGAACCTACGAGCAGTACTTC. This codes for CASRPTGGGTYEQYF.

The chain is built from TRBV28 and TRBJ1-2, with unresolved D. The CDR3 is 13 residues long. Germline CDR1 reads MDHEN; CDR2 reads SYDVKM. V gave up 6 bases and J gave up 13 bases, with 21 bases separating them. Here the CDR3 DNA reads TGTGCCAGCAGGCTCGATAGGCTAGCCTCCCCCACCTTC. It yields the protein CASRLDRLASPTF.

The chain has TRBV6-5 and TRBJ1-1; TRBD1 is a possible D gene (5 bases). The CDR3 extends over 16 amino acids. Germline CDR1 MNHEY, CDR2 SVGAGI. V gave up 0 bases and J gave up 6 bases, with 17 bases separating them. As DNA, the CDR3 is TGTGCCAGCAGTTACTCGAACGCCAGGGTTGATCCTGAAGCTTTCTTT. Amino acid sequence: CASSYSNARVDPEAFF.